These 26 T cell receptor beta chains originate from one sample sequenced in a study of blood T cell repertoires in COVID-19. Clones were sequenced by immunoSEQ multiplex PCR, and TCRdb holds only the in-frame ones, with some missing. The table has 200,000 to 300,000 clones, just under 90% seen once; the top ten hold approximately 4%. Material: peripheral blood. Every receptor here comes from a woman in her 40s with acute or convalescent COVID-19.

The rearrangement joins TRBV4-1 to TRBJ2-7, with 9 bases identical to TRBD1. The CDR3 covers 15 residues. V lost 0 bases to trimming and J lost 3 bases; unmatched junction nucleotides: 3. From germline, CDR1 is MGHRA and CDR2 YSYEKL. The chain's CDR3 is CASSQETGGDYEQYV. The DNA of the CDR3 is TGCGCCAGCAGCCAAGAGACAGGGGGGGACTACGAGCAGTACGTC.

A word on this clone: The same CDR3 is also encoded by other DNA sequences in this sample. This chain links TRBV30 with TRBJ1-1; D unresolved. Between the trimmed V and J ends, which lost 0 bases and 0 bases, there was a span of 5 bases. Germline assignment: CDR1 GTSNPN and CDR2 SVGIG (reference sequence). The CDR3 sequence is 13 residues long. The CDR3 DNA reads TGTGCCTGGAGTGTATCCATGAACACTGAAGCTTTCTTT. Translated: CAWSVSMNTEAFF.

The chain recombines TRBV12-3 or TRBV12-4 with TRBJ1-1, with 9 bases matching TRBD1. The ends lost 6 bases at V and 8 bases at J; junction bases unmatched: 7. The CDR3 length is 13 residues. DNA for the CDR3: TGTGCCAGCAGACCGGGACAGGGAAGCGAAGCTTTCTTT. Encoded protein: CASRPGQGSEAFF.

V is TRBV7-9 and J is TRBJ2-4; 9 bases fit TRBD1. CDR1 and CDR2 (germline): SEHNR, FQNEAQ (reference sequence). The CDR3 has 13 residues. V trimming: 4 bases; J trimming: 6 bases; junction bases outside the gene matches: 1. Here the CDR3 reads CASSSGQGNIQYF. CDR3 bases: TGTGCCAGCAGCTCGGGACAGGGAAACATTCAGTACTTC. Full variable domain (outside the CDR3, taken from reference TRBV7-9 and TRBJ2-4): DTGVSQNPRHKITKRGQNVTFRCDPISEHNRLYWYRQTLGQGPEFLTYFQNEAQLEKSRLLSDRFSAERPKGSFSTLEIQRTEQGDSAMYLCASSSGQGNIQYFGAGTRLSVL.

CDR3 DNA: TGTGCCAGCAGCGTACAGGGCTCGTCCTACAATGAGCAGTTCTTC. The encoded protein is CASSVQGSSYNEQFF. This rearrangement joins TRBV9 to TRBJ2-1, with D possibly being TRBD1 (5 bases). The germline V gene has CDR1 SGDLS and CDR2 YYNGEE. This CDR3 comprises 15 residues. With 1 base removed from V and 1 base from J, the gap between germline ends came to 9 bases.

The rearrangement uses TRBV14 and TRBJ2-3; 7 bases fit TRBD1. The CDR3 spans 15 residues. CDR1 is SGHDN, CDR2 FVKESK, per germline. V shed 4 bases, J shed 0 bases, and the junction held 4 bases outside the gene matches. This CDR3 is CASSRRTGSTDTQYF. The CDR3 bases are TGTGCCAGCAGCCGACGGACAGGAAGCACAGATACGCAGTATTTT.

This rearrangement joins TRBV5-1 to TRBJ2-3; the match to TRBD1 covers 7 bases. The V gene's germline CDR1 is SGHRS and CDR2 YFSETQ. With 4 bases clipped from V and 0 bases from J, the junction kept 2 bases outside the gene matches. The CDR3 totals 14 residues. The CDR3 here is CASSQGQSTDTQYF. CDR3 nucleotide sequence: TGCGCCAGCAGCCAGGGACAGAGCACAGATACGCAGTATTTT.

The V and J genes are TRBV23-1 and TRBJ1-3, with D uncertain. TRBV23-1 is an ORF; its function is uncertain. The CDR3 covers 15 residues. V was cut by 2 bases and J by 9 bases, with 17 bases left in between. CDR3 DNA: TGCGCCAGCAGTCAAAACGACATTTCGCGGGTCACCATATATTTT. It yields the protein CASSQNDISRVTIYF.

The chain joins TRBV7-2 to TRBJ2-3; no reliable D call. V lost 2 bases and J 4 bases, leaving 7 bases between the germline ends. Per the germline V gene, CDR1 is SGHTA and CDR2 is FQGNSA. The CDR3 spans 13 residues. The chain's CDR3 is CASSLLSADTQYF. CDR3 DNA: TGTGCCAGCAGCTTACTCAGCGCAGATACGCAGTATTTT.

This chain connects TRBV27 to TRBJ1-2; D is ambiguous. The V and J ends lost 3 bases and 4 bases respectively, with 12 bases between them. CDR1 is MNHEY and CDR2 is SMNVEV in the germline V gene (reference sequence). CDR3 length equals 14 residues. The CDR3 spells CASSFAGFGYGYTF. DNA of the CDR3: TGTGCCAGCAGTTTTGCGGGGTTTGGCTATGGCTACACCTTC.

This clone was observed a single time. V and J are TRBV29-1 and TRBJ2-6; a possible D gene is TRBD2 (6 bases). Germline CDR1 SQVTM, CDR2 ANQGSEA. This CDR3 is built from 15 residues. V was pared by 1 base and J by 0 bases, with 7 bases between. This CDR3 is CSVEGGVSGANVLTF. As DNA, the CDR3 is TGCAGCGTTGAAGGGGGGGTCTCTGGGGCCAACGTCCTGACTTTC.

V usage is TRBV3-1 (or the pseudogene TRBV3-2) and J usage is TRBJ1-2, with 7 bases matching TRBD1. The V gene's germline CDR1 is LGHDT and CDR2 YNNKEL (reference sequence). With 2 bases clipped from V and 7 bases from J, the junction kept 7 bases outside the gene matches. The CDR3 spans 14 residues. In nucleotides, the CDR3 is TGTGCCAGCAGCCAAAGGGGGCGGCTCGTTGGCTACACCTTC. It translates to CASSQRGRLVGYTF.

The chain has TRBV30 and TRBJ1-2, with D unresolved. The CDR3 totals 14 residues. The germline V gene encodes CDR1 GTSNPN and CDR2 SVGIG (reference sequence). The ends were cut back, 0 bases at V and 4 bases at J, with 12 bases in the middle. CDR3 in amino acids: CAWSVGSPLYGYTF. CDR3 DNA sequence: TGTGCCTGGAGTGTAGGTAGCCCCCTCTATGGCTACACCTTC. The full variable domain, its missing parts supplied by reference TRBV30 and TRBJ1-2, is SQTIHQWPATLVQPVGSPLSLECTVEGTSNPNLYWYRQAAGRGLQLLFYSVGIGQISSEVPQNLSASRPQDRQFILSSKKLLLSDSGFYLCAWSVGSPLYGYTFGSGTRLTVV.

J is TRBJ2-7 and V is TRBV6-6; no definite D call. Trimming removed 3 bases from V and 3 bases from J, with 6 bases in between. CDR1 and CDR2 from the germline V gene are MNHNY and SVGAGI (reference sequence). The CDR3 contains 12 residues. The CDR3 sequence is CASSYDNYEQYV. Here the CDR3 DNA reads TGTGCCAGCAGTTATGACAACTACGAGCAGTACGTC.

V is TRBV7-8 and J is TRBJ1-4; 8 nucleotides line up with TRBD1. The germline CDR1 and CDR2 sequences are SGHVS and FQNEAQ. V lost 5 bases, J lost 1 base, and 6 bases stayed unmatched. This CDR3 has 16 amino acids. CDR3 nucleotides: TGTGCCAGCAGCGTGACAGGGGAGGGAACTAATGAAAAACTGTTTTTT. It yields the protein CASSVTGEGTNEKLFF.

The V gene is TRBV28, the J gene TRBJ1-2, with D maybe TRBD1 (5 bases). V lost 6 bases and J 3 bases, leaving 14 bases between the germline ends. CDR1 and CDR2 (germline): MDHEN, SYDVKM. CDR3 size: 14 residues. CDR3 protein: CASSRGRGDYGYTF. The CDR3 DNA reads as TGTGCCAGCAGCCGAGGCCGGGGGGACTATGGCTACACCTTC.

The CDR3 nucleotides are TGTGCCAGCAGCTTGGGTCCAGGGGGTAACACTGAAGCTTTCTTT. Amino acid sequence: CASSLGPGGNTEAFF. V is TRBV5-5 and J is TRBJ1-1; TRBD1 agrees at 7 bases. Losses at the gene ends were 0 bases for V and 2 bases for J; bases not matched to a gene: 4. CDR1 and CDR2 (germline): SGHKS, YYEKEE (reference sequence). This CDR3 contains 15 residues.

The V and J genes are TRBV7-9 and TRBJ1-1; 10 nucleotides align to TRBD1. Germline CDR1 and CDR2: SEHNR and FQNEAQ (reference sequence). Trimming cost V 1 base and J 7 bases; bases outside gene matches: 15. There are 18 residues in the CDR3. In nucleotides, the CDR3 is TGTGCCAGCAGCTTAGATTGGGGACAGGGGCCCGAAGTCGGTGAAGCTTTCTTT. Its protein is CASSLDWGQGPEVGEAFF.

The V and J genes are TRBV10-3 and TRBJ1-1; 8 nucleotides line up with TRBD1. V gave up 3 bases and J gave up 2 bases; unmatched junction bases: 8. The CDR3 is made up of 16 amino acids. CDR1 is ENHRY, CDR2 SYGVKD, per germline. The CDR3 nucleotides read TGTGCCATCAGTGACCGAGGGACAGGCCTTAACACTGAAGCTTTCTTT. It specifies CAISDRGTGLNTEAFF.

CDR3 residues: CSAATGVSGNTIYF. Here the CDR3 DNA reads TGCAGCGCCGCAACAGGGGTCTCTGGAAACACCATATATTTT. The J gene is TRBJ1-3, the V gene TRBV29-1, with 7 bases fitting TRBD1. Germline CDR1 and CDR2: SQVTM and ANQGSEA. CDR3 length: 14 amino acids. V was clipped by 7 bases and J by 0 bases; unmatched bases: 6. Looking up the rest from reference TRBV29-1 and TRBJ1-3 gives the full variable domain: SAVISQKPSRDICQRGTSLTIQCQVDSQVTMMFWYRQQPGQSLTLIATANQGSEATYESGFVIDKFPISRPNLTFSTLTVSNMSPEDSSIYLCSAATGVSGNTIYFGEGSWLTVV.

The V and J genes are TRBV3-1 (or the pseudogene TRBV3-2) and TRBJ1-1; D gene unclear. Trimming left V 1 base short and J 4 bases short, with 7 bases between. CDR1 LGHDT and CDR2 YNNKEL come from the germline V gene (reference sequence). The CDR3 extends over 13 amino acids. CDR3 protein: CASSQVRGTEAFF. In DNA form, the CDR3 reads TGTGCCAGCAGCCAAGTCCGCGGCACTGAAGCTTTCTTT.

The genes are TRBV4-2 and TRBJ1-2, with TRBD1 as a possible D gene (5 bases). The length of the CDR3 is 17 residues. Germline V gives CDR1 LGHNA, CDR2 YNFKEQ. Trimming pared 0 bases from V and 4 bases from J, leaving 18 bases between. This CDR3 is CASSQELTGTTIYGYTF. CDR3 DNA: TGTGCCAGCAGCCAAGAACTGACCGGGACTACTATCTATGGCTACACCTTC.

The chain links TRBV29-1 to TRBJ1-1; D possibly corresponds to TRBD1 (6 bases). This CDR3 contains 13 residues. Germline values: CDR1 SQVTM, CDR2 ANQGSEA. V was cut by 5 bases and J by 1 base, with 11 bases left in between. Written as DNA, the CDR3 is TGCAGCGTTTCCGGGACACCGAACACTGAAGCTTTCTTT. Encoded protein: CSVSGTPNTEAFF.

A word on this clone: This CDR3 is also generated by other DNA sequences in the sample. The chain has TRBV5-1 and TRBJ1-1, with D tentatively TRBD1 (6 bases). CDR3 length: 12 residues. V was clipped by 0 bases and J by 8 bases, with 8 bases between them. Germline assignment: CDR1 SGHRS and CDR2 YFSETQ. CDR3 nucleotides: TGCGCCAGCAGCTTGGTTGGGGGCGAAGCTTTCTTT. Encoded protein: CASSLVGGEAFF.

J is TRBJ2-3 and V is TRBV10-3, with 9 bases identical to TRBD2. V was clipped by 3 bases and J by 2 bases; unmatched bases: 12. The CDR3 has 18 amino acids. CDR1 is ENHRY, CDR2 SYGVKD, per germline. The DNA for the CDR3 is TGTGCCATCAGTGAACTGTGGGTAGCGGGAGACTCCACAGATACGCAGTATTTT. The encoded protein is CAISELWVAGDSTDTQYF.

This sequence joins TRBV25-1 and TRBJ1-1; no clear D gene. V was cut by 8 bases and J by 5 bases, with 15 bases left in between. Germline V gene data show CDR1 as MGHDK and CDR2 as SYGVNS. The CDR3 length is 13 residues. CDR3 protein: CASRPRGGTEAFF. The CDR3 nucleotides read TGTGCCAGCCGGCCGCGGGGAGGGACTGAAGCTTTCTTT. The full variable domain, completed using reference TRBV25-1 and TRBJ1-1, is EADIYQTPRYLVIGTGKKITLECSQTMGHDKMYWYQQDPGMELHLIHYSYGVNSTEKGDLSSESTVSRIRTEHFPLTLESARPSHTSQYLCASRPRGGTEAFFGQGTRLTVV.